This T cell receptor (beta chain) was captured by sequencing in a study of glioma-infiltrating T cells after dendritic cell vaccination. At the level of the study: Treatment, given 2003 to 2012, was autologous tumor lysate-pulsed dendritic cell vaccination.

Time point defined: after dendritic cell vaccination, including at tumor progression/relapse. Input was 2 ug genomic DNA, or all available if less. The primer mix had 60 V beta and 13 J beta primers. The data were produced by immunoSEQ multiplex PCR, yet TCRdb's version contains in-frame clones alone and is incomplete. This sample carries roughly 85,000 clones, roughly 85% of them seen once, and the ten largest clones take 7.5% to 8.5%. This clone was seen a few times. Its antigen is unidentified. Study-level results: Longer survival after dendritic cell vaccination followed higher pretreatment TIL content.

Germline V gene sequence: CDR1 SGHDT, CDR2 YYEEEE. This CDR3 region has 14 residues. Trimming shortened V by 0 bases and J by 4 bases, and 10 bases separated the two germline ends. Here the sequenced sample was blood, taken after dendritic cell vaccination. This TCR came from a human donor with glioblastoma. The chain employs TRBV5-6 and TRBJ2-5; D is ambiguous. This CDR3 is CASSLDPSGETQYF. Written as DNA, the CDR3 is TGTGCCAGCAGCTTGGACCCGTCGGGAGAGACCCAGTACTTC.